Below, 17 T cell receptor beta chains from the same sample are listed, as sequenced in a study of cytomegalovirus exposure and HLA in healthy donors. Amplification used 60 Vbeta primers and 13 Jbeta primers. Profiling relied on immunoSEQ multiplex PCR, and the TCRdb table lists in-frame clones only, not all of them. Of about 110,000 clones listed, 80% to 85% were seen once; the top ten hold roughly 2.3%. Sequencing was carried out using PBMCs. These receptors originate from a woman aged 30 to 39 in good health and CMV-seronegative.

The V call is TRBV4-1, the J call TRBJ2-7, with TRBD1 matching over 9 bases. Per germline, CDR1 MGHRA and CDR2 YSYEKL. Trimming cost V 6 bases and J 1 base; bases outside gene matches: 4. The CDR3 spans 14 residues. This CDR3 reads CASRPDRGSYEQYF. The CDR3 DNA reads TGCGCCAGCAGACCCGACAGGGGGTCCTACGAGCAGTACTTC.

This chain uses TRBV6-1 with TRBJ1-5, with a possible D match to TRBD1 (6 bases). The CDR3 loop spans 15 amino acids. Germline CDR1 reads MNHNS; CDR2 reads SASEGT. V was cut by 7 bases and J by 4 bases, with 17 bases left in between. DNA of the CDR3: TGTGCCAGCACCTTCCAGCAGGGGACGAATCAGCCCCAGCATTTT. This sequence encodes CASTFQQGTNQPQHF.

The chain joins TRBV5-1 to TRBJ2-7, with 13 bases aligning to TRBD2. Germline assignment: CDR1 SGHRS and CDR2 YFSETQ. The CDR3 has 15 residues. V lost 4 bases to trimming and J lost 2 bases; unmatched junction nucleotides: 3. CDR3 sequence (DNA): TGCGCCAGCAGCCCCGGGACTAGCGGGACCTACGAGCAGTACTTC. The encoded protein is CASSPGTSGTYEQYF. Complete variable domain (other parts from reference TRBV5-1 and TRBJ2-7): KAGVTQTPRYLIKTRGQQVTLSCSPISGHRSVSWYQQTPGQGLQFLFEYFSETQRNKGNFPGRFSGRQFSNSRSEMNVSTLELGDSALYLCASSPGTSGTYEQYFGPGTRLTVT.

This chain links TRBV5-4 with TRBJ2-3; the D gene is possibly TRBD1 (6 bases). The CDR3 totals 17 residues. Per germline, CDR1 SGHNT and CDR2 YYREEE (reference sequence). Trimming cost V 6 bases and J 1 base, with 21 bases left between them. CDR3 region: CASNPGFATGGTDTQYF. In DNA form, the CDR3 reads TGTGCCAGCAACCCAGGGTTCGCGACAGGAGGCACAGATACGCAGTATTTT.

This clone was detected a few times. This CDR3 reads CASSVSGDRGNEQYF. CDR3 nucleotides: TGTGCCAGCAGCGTTTCTGGGGACAGGGGAAACGAGCAGTACTTC. This chain joins TRBV9 and TRBJ2-7, with 10 bases aligning to TRBD1. V shed 2 bases, J shed 5 bases, and the junction held 7 bases outside the gene matches. The CDR3 contains 15 residues. Germline CDR1 is SGDLS and CDR2 is YYNGEE.

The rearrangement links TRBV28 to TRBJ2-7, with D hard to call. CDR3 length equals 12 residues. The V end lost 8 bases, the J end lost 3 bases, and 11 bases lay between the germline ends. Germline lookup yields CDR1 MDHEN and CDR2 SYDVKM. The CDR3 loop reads CASAVYGYEQYF. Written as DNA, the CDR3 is TGTGCCAGCGCGGTGTATGGCTACGAGCAGTACTTC.

The CDR3 protein is CASSLGLLSYNEQFF. In DNA, the CDR3 is TGTGCCAGCAGCCTCGGGTTACTCTCCTACAATGAGCAGTTCTTC. The chain joins TRBV7-2 to TRBJ2-1; D gene unclear. Looked up from germline, CDR1 is SGHTA and CDR2 is FQGNSA. The CDR3 spans 15 residues. Trimming stripped 5 bases from V and 0 bases from J, with 11 bases between.

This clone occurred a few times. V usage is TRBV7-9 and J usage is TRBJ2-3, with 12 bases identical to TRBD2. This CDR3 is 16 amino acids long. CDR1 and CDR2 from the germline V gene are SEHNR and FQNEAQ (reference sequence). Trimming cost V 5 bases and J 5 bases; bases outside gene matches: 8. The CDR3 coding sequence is TGTGCCAGCAGCCATAGGAGACTAGCGGGAGAAGATACGCAGTATTTT. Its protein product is CASSHRRLAGEDTQYF.

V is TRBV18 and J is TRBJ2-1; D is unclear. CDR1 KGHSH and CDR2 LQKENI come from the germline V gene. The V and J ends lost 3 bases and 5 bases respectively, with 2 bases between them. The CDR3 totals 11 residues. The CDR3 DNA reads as TGTGCCAGCTCACCTAACAATGAGCAGTTCTTC. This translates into CASSPNNEQFF.

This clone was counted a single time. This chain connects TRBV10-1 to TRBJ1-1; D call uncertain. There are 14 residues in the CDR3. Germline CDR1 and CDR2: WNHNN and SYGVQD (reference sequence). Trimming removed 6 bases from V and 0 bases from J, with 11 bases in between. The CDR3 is CASSTSTVNTEAFF. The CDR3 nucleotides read TGCGCCAGCAGCACATCAACAGTGAACACTGAAGCTTTCTTT.

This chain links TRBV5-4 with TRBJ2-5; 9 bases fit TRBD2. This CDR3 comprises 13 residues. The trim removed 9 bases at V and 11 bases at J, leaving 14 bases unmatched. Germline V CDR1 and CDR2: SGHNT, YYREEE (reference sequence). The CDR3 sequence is CATSAGGPVEQYF. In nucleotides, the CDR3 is TGTGCCACCTCGGCGGGGGGGCCGGTAGAGCAGTACTTC.

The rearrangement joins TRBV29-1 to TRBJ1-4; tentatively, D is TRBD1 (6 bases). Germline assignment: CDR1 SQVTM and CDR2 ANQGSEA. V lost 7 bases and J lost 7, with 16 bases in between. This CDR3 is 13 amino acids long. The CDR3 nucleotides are TGCAGCGCCAGGGCCGGGGGGCGTGAAAAACTGTTTTTT. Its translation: CSARAGGREKLFF.

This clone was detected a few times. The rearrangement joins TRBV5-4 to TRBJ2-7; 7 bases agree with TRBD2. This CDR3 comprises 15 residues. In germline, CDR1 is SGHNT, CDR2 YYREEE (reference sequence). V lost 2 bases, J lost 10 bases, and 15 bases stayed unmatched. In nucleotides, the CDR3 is TGTGCCAGCAGCTTTGATCTTGCGGGCGGGAGACGACAGTACTTC. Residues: CASSFDLAGGRRQYF.

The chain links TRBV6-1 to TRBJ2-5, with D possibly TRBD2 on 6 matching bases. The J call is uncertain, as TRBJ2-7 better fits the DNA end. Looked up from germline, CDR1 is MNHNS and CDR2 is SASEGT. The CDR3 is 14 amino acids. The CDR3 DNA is TGTGCCAGCAGTGAAGCGCTGGCGGGGAACGAGCAGTACTTC. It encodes CASSEALAGNEQYF.

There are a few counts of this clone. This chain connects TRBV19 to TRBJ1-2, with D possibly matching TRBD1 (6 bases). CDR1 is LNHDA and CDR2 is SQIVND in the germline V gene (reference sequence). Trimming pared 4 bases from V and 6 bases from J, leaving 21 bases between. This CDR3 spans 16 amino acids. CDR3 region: CASSTGQTFAIDGYTF. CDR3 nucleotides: TGTGCCAGTAGTACAGGACAGACCTTCGCGATTGATGGCTACACCTTC.

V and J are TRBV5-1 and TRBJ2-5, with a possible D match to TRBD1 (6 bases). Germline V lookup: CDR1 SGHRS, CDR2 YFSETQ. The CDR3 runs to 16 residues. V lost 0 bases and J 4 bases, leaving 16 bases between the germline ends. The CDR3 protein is CASSLVGRGTGETQYF. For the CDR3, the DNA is TGCGCCAGCAGCTTGGTTGGTAGGGGGACGGGAGAGACCCAGTACTTC.

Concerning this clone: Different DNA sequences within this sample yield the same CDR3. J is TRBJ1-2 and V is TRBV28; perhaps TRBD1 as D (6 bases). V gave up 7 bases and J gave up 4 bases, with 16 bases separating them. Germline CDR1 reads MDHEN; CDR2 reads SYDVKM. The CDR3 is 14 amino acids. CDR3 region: CASNTRGRGYGYTF. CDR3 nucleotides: TGTGCCAGCAACACTCGAGGCAGGGGCTATGGCTACACCTTC.